The rows below give T cell receptor beta chains drawn from one sample of a study of blood T cell repertoires in COVID-19. Libraries were prepared by immunoSEQ multiplex PCR; TCRdb keeps only in-frame clonotypes and omits some of them. The table shows roughly 120,000 clones, with 70% to 80% occurring only once. The sequencing sample was made of peripheral blood. The origin of the receptors is a woman in her sixties with acute or convalescent COVID-19. Both conserved end residues are part of each CDR3. D genes are given only for firm matches. A clone size is listed for some rows: how often the clone was seen (once, few, many), or a class if it is expanded.

TRBJ2-7,TRBV7-2,.,11,.,CASSPLHEQYF,TGTGCCAGCAGCCCCCTCCACGAGCAGTACTTC
TRBJ2-5,TRBV4-1,.,17,TRBD2,CASSQLAGGPGRETQYF,TGCGCCAGCAGCCAGCTAGCGGGGGGGCCGGGTCGTGAGACCCAGTACTTC
TRBJ1-5,TRBV19,once,15,TRBD1,CASSIGTGPHQPQHF,TGTGCCAGTAGTATAGGGACAGGGCCACATCAGCCCCAGCATTTT
TRBJ2-2,TRBV12-5,.,14,.,CASAGAPNTGELFF,TGTGCTAGTGCTGGGGCTCCGAACACCGGGGAGCTGTTTTTT
TRBJ1-4,TRBV5-4,.,14,TRBD1,CASSWDRGAEKLFF,TGTGCCAGCAGCTGGGACAGGGGGGCTGAAAAACTGTTTTTT
TRBJ1-6,TRBV28,.,15,.,CASSLRQGPSSPLHF,TGTGCCAGCAGTTTACGTCAGGGGCCCAGCTCACCCCTCCACTTT
TRBJ2-5,TRBV18,few,13,TRBD2,CASSPMTSEAQYF,TGTGCCAGCTCACCAATGACTAGCGAGGCCCAGTACTTC
TRBJ1-1,TRBV11-2,.,11,.,CASSPGRGAFF,TGTGCCAGCAGTCCCGGCAGGGGAGCTTTCTTT
TRBJ1-1,TRBV3-1/TRBV3-2,.,14,.,CASSRIAGNTEAFF,TGTGCCAGCAGCCGAATAGCGGGGAACACTGAAGCTTTCTTT
TRBJ1-1,TRBV2,few,13,.,CASSRFRNTEAFF,TGTGCCAGCAGTCGATTCAGGAACACTGAAGCTTTCTTT
TRBJ1-2,TRBV6-6,few,13,.,CASSYSTDYGYTF,TGTGCCAGCAGTTACTCAACGGACTATGGCTACACCTTC
TRBJ2-1,TRBV7-9,.,18,TRBD2,CASSPRGASRGPTDEQFF,TGTGCCAGCAGCCCGCGGGGGGCTAGTCGGGGCCCCACGGATGAGCAGTTCTTC
TRBJ2-2,TRBV25-1,.,15,.,CASSEAGIRTGELFF,TGTGCCAGCAGTGAAGCGGGGATCCGCACCGGGGAGCTGTTTTTT
TRBJ2-7,TRBV7-3,once,14,.,CASSLDVYTGEQYF,TGTGCCAGCAGCTTAGATGTTTACACGGGAGAGCAGTACTTC
TRBJ2-3,TRBV3-1/TRBV3-2,.,20,TRBD2,CASSQDWTSGGDYSTDTQYF,TGTGCCAGCAGCCAAGATTGGACTAGCGGGGGGGATTATAGCACAGATACGCAGTATTTT
TRBJ1-3,TRBV19,.,17,.,CASSIGTGRGTGNTIYF,TGTGCCAGTAGTATCGGGACCGGGAGGGGCACTGGAAACACCATATATTTT
TRBJ2-1,TRBV29-1,.,14,TRBD2,CSVLSGGGYNEQFF,TGCAGCGTACTGAGCGGGGGGGGATACAATGAGCAGTTCTTC
TRBJ2-7,TRBV7-8,.,15,.,CASSLNRVFPYEQYF,TGTGCCAGCAGCTTAAACAGGGTCTTTCCCTACGAGCAGTACTTC
TRBJ1-4,TRBV7-2,.,17,TRBD1,CASSLGEGTGQGRRLFF,TGTGCCAGCAGCTTAGGAGAAGGGACGGGACAGGGGCGACGGCTGTTTTTT
TRBJ1-3,TRBV9,.,12,.,CASSYSGNTIYF,TGTGCCAGCAGTTACTCTGGAAACACCATATATTTT
TRBJ1-2,TRBV28,.,12,.,CASSLGLYGYTF,TGTGCCAGCAGTTTAGGACTTTATGGCTACACCTTC
TRBJ2-6,TRBV10-3,.,19,TRBD1,CAIRKTGDRGISGANVLTF,TGTGCCATCAGAAAAACCGGGGACAGGGGAATTTCTGGGGCCAACGTCCTGACTTTC
TRBJ1-1,TRBV30,once,12,TRBD1,CALMTGRTEAFF,TGTGCCTTGATGACAGGGAGAACTGAAGCTTTCTTT
TRBJ1-4,TRBV5-1,.,16,.,CASSLSPIATNEKLFF,TGCGCCAGCAGCTTGAGTCCGATAGCAACTAATGAAAAACTGTTTTTT
TRBJ1-3,TRBV5-8,.,11,.,CASSYRVSIYF,TGTGCCAGCAGCTACAGGGTCTCCATATATTTT
TRBJ2-1,TRBV20-1,.,11,.,CSASGDNEQFF,TGCAGTGCTAGCGGGGACAATGAGCAGTTCTTC
TRBJ1-6,TRBV5-8,.,16,TRBD1,CASSFYSYRGNSPLHF,TGTGCCAGCAGCTTCTACTCCTACAGGGGCAATTCACCCCTCCACTTT
TRBJ2-5,TRBV7-9,.,15,TRBD1,CASSLAAGGQETQYF,TGTGCCAGCAGCTTAGCCGCAGGGGGCCAAGAGACCCAGTACTTC
TRBJ2-1,TRBV3-1/TRBV3-2,once,15,TRBD1,CASSQGTGPHNEQFF,TGTGCCAGCAGCCAAGGGACAGGGCCCCACAATGAGCAGTTCTTC
TRBJ1-5,TRBV19,.,16,TRBD1,CASSSPTGYSNQPQHF,TGTGCCAGTAGTTCCCCGACAGGGTATAGCAATCAGCCCCAGCATTTT
TRBJ2-3,TRBV5-1,once,16,TRBD2,CASSIGAGGLSDTQYF,TGCGCCAGCAGCATAGGAGCGGGGGGCCTTTCAGATACGCAGTATTTT
TRBJ2-1,TRBV2,.,16,TRBD2,CASNPSGGGVYNEQFF,TGTGCCAGCAACCCCAGCGGGGGTGGGGTCTACAATGAGCAGTTCTTC
TRBJ1-2,TRBV19,.,15,TRBD1,CASSANDRGYYGYTF,TGTGCCAGTAGTGCCAATGACAGGGGGTACTATGGCTACACCTTC
TRBJ2-7,TRBV5-1,.,17,TRBD1,CASSLNVPGQSQYEQYF,TGCGCCAGCAGCTTGAACGTCCCGGGACAGTCGCAATACGAGCAGTACTTC
TRBJ1-5,TRBV30,.,14,.,CAWRAQTGNQPQHF,TGTGCCTGGAGGGCTCAGACAGGTAATCAGCCCCAGCATTTT
TRBJ1-5,TRBV18,.,15,.,CASSPQGGVNQGQHF,TGTGCCAGCTCGCCGCAGGGTGGGGTCAATCAGGGCCAGCATTTT
TRBJ1-3,TRBV2,.,16,TRBD1,CASTPGQGQVGNTIYF,TGTGCCAGCACTCCGGGACAGGGGCAGGTGGGAAACACCATATATTTT
TRBJ1-5,TRBV19,.,12,.,CASSWGEQPQHF,TGTGCCAGTAGTTGGGGAGAACAGCCCCAGCATTTT
TRBJ2-5,TRBV2,few,16,.,CASRYVRGQTQETQYF,TGTGCCAGCAGATACGTCAGGGGCCAAACTCAAGAGACCCAGTACTTC
TRBJ2-3,TRBV9,few,17,TRBD2,CASSVGTSGGSPDTQYF,TGTGCCAGCAGCGTAGGGACTAGCGGGGGATCACCAGATACGCAGTATTTT
TRBJ2-2,TRBV5-4,.,15,.,CASQGRGGRTGELFF,TGTGCCAGCCAAGGGAGAGGGGGACGAACCGGGGAGCTGTTTTTT
TRBJ1-1,TRBV30,few,14,TRBD1,CAWLITSGGTEAFF,TGTGCCTGGCTAATTACCTCAGGGGGCACTGAAGCTTTCTTT
TRBJ1-1,TRBV15,once,15,TRBD1,CATSLTGQANTEAFF,TGTGCCACCTCCTTGACAGGGCAGGCGAACACTGAAGCTTTCTTT
TRBJ2-7,TRBV10-3,.,15,TRBD1,CAISGGQGSSYEQYF,TGTGCCATCAGTGGGGGACAGGGGAGCTCCTACGAGCAGTACTTC
TRBJ2-5,TRBV9,.,15,.,CASSAGGTSSETQYF,TGTGCCAGCAGCGCAGGCGGGACCAGCAGTGAGACCCAGTACTTC
TRBJ1-2,TRBV19,.,13,TRBD1,CASSHGTVNGYTF,TGTGCCAGTAGTCATGGGACAGTAAATGGCTACACCTTC
TRBJ2-3,TRBV5-1,.,17,TRBD2,CASSFTASGASTDTQYF,TGCGCCAGCAGCTTTACAGCTAGCGGGGCCAGCACAGATACGCAGTATTTT
TRBJ1-2,TRBV9,.,13,.,CASSAGFNYGYTF,TGTGCCAGCAGCGCCGGGTTCAACTATGGCTACACCTTC
TRBJ1-5,TRBV10-3,.,12,TRBD1,CASQGAEQPQHF,TGTGCCTCTCAGGGGGCGGAACAGCCCCAGCATTTT
TRBJ2-5,TRBV21-1,.,13,.,CATNRDSKETQYF,TGTGCCACCAACCGGGACAGTAAAGAGACCCAGTACTTC